One TCR beta chain is described in this entry. Repertoires were generated with immunoSEQ multiplex PCR, while TCRdb's copy carries only in-frame clones and drops some. The repertoire holds fewer than 500,000 clones, with less than 95% as singletons. These data are taken from a study of Ad26.COV2.S vaccination and SARS-CoV-2 variants. Treatment given: about 20 received Ad26.COV2.S at low or high dose, single or two shots; about 5 received placebo; per-sample allocation not given. Samples came from day 63 after the first vaccine or placebo injection. After removal of 0 bases from V and 2 bases from J, the junction contained 16 bases not matched to a gene. The length of the CDR3 is 19 residues. Looked up from germline, CDR1 is LGHNA and CDR2 is YSLEER.

This clonotype was obtained from a person aged 18-65 years who received the Ad26.COV2.S COVID-19 vaccine or a placebo. The sample in question was peripheral blood, obtained in a trial of Ad26.COV2.S vaccine versus placebo. The chain uses TRBV4-3 and TRBJ2-7; TRBD2 matches at 7 bases. The CDR3 here is CASSQDRLTFAGDPYEQYF. The CDR3 nucleotides are TGCGCCAGCAGCCAAGACCGCCTTACGTTCGCGGGAGATCCCTACGAGCAGTACTTC.